These 30 T cell receptor beta chains came from one sample sequenced in a study of CD8+ T cells in alopecia areata. Reverse transcribed after extraction, RNA yielded cDNA as the sequencing template. Here immunoSEQ multiplex PCR was the method, and the copy in TCRdb shows in-frame clones only, minus some. The sample has hundreds of thousands of clones; under 70% are singletons. This material consisted of CD4+ T cells sorted from blood, taken at week 0. The source of these receptors is a human donor with alopecia areata.

This clone was counted only a few times. This chain joins TRBV5-6 and TRBJ2-3, with D unresolved. The CDR3 covers 16 residues. The germline V gene encodes CDR1 SGHDT and CDR2 YYEEEE. Trimming removed 1 base at V and 0 bases at J, with 12 bases between. The CDR3 sequence: CASSLRSAYSTDTQYF. In nucleotides, the CDR3 is TGTGCCAGCAGCTTGAGGAGTGCGTACAGCACAGATACGCAGTATTTT.

This chain connects TRBV2 to TRBJ2-1; D is possibly TRBD1 or TRBD2 (6 bases each). V lost 8 bases to trimming and J lost 4 bases, with 12 bases between them. This CDR3 is 13 amino acids long. The germline CDR1 and CDR2 sequences are SNHLY and FYNNEI. The chain's CDR3 is CASGGTFYNEQFF. CDR3 nucleotides: TGTGCCAGCGGAGGGACATTTTACAATGAGCAGTTCTTC.

This chain links TRBV4-1 with TRBJ1-2; D possibly corresponds to TRBD1 (5 bases). With 0 bases removed from V and 4 bases from J, the gap between germline ends came to 6 bases. Per germline, CDR1 MGHRA and CDR2 YSYEKL. The CDR3 spans 13 residues. The CDR3 bases are TGCGCCAGCAGCCAAGAAGGGACCTATGGCTACACCTTC. It is translated as CASSQEGTYGYTF.

This clone was counted a few times. The V call is TRBV27, the J call TRBJ2-5; either TRBD1 or TRBD2 may fit D (5 bases each). The V end lost 8 bases, the J end lost 7 bases, and 14 bases lay between the germline ends. From germline, CDR1 is MNHEY and CDR2 SMNVEV (reference sequence). The CDR3 consists of 12 residues. CDR3: CASSPRGATQYF. Written as DNA, the CDR3 is TGTGCCAGCTCTCCTAGAGGGGCGACCCAGTACTTC.

Only a few counts were recorded for this clone. The chain is built from TRBV21-1 and TRBJ2-7; the table's TRBD1 call for D was not verified on the DNA. TRBV21-1 is deemed a pseudogene. The length of the CDR3 is 11 residues. CDR3 sequence reads: CASGGLGEQYF. CDR3 DNA sequence: TGTGCCAGCGGGGGCCTGGGCGAGCAGTACTTC.

This clone was seen more than once but under ten times. The chain has TRBV6-1 and TRBJ2-1; a possible D gene is TRBD2 (5 bases). V lost 2 bases and J 7 bases, leaving 12 bases between the germline ends. Germline lookup yields CDR1 MNHNS and CDR2 SASEGT. The CDR3 is made up of 14 amino acids. As DNA, the CDR3 is TGTGCCAGCAGTGAAATCCGGCCGGGAAATGAGCAGTTCTTC. It yields the protein CASSEIRPGNEQFF.

The chain links TRBV7-8 to TRBJ2-5; D is undetermined. This CDR3 is built from 16 residues. The V and J ends lost 0 bases and 3 bases respectively, with 14 bases between them. Germline V gene sequence: CDR1 SGHVS, CDR2 FQNEAQ. CDR3 region: CASSLALVLTKETQYF. Written as DNA, the CDR3 is TGTGCCAGCAGCTTAGCGCTCGTCCTAACCAAAGAGACCCAGTACTTC. Using reference TRBV7-8 and TRBJ2-5 for the parts outside the CDR3, the full variable domain is GAGVSQSPRYKVAKRGQDVALRCDPISGHVSLFWYQQALGQGPEFLTYFQNEAQLDKSGLPSDRFFAERPEGSVSTLKIQRTQQEDSAVYLCASSLALVLTKETQYFGPGTRLLVL.

The CDR3 loop is CASSVAFRTEAFF. The CDR3 DNA reads as TGTGCCAGCAGTGTCGCCTTTCGGACTGAAGCTTTCTTT. V and J are TRBV2 and TRBJ1-1; D not resolved. The CDR3 has 13 amino acids. CDR1 and CDR2 from the germline V gene are SNHLY and FYNNEI. V was clipped by 4 bases and J by 5 bases, with 11 bases between them.

This clone has more than one count but fewer than ten. This chain uses TRBV6-5 with TRBJ2-5; D perhaps matches TRBD1 (5 bases). Deletions cut 2 bases from V and 4 bases from J, with 5 bases between. The CDR3 loop spans 12 amino acids. The germline gives CDR1 MNHEY, CDR2 SVGAGI. Here the CDR3 DNA reads TGTGCCAGCAGTTACAGGGGAGAGACCCAGTACTTC. Its protein product is CASSYRGETQYF.

The DNA for the CDR3 is TGTGCCAGCAGTTGGCAGTACTTC. Its protein is CASSWQYF. V gene TRBV6-1 combines with J gene TRBJ2-7; D unresolved. Germline V gene sequence: CDR1 MNHNS, CDR2 SASEGT. Deletions cut 5 bases from V and 9 bases from J, with 2 bases between. This CDR3 is built from 8 residues.

This clone was counted between two and nine times. V is TRBV6-5 and J is TRBJ1-2; 7 nucleotides agree with TRBD1. Per the germline V gene, CDR1 is MNHEY and CDR2 is SVGAGI. V shed 4 bases and J 8 bases; nucleotides not matched to a gene: 4. CDR3 length: 12 amino acids. The DNA for the CDR3 is TGTGCCAGCAGTTGGACAGGACGCGGCTACACCTTC. Protein product: CASSWTGRGYTF.

This chain uses TRBV30 with TRBJ2-3, with 7 bases aligning to TRBD2. The ends lost 0 bases at V and 4 bases at J; junction bases unmatched: 7. This CDR3 is 15 amino acids long. The germline CDR1 and CDR2 sequences are GTSNPN and SVGIG (reference sequence). The CDR3 DNA reads as TGTGCCTGGAGTGTGACTAGCCGTGGGGCAGATACGCAGTATTTT. Translated, it gives CAWSVTSRGADTQYF. The full variable domain, rest sourced from reference TRBV30 and TRBJ2-3, is SQTIHQWPATLVQPVGSPLSLECTVEGTSNPNLYWYRQAAGRGLQLLFYSVGIGQISSEVPQNLSASRPQDRQFILSSKKLLLSDSGFYLCAWSVTSRGADTQYFGPGTRLTVL.

The chain recombines TRBV5-1 with TRBJ1-6; D gene uncertain. V was clipped by 4 bases and J by 9 bases, with 8 bases between them. Germline V gene lookup returns CDR1 SGHRS and CDR2 YFSETQ. This CDR3 region has 12 residues. The chain's CDR3 is CASSEGSSPLHF. In nucleotides, the CDR3 is TGCGCCAGCAGCGAGGGAAGTTCACCCCTCCACTTT.

The rearrangement joins TRBV4-1 to TRBJ1-2; D remains ambiguous. The ends were cut back, 4 bases at V and 8 bases at J, with 14 bases in the middle. The length of the CDR3 is 13 residues. Germline V CDR1 and CDR2: MGHRA, YSYEKL. The CDR3 spells CASSPGPAQGYTF. CDR3 nucleotides: TGCGCCAGCAGCCCCGGACCGGCTCAGGGCTACACCTTC.

The chain carries TRBV4-1 and TRBJ2-5; D is undetermined. CDR1 MGHRA and CDR2 YSYEKL come from the germline V gene. The CDR3 consists of 14 residues. V was cut by 2 bases and J by 1 base, with 8 bases left in between. The CDR3 loop reads CASSQNVPQETQYF. As DNA, the CDR3 is TGCGCCAGCAGCCAAAACGTTCCCCAAGAGACCCAGTACTTC.

The J gene is TRBJ2-7, the V gene TRBV5-6, with 9 bases identical to TRBD1. This CDR3 has 15 amino acids. Germline CDR1 is SGHDT and CDR2 is YYEEEE. The trim removed 4 bases at V and 3 bases at J, leaving 8 bases unmatched. CDR3 sequence (DNA): TGTGCCAGCAGCGCCGCCGGGACAGGGCTCTACGAGCAGTACTTC. Residues: CASSAAGTGLYEQYF.

The chain employs TRBV4-3 and TRBJ1-2; D not resolved. The CDR3 covers 15 residues. V lost 3 bases to trimming and J lost 5 bases, with 16 bases between them. The germline V gene has CDR1 LGHNA and CDR2 YSLEER. DNA for the CDR3: TGCGCCAGCAGCCACCCTGGACCCCTGGGATATGGCTACACCTTC. This codes for CASSHPGPLGYGYTF.

V is TRBV19 and J is TRBJ2-3, with D tentatively TRBD2 (5 bases). CDR3 size: 15 residues. The V gene lost 5 bases and the J gene lost 2 bases, with 14 bases spanning the gap. The V gene's germline CDR1 is LNHDA and CDR2 SQIVND (reference sequence). Here the CDR3 reads CASSVGLTTTDTQYF. The CDR3 DNA reads as TGTGCCAGTAGTGTCGGACTCACTACCACAGATACGCAGTATTTT.

V is TRBV25-1 and J is TRBJ1-1; D not certain. Germline V gene data show CDR1 as MGHDK and CDR2 as SYGVNS. Trimming pared 4 bases from V and 8 bases from J, leaving 8 bases between. The CDR3 runs 11 residues. In DNA form, the CDR3 reads TGTGCCAGCAGTGCCCCTTACGAAGCTTTCTTT. Translation: CASSAPYEAFF.

This chain connects TRBV29-1 to TRBJ1-5; 7 bases line up with TRBD1. CDR1 is SQVTM and CDR2 is ANQGSEA in the germline V gene. The CDR3 loop spans 13 amino acids. The J segment lost 7 bases and the V segment lost 4 bases, leaving 7 bases of the junction unmatched. CDR3 nucleotide sequence: TGCAGCGTTGCACACAGGGGTAACCAGCCCCAGCATTTT. It specifies CSVAHRGNQPQHF.

The genes are TRBV7-2 and TRBJ2-1; no firm D call. Per the germline V gene, CDR1 is SGHTA and CDR2 is FQGNSA. The CDR3 runs to 12 residues. The germline V and J ends were trimmed by 2 bases and 15 bases, with 14 bases remaining between them. CDR3 DNA sequence: TGTGCCAGCAGCTTAAATCAGGTAGGGCTGTTCTTC. Residues: CASSLNQVGLFF. Full variable domain (missing parts from reference TRBV7-2 and TRBJ2-1): GAGVSQSPSNKVTEKGKDVELRCDPISGHTALYWYRQSLGQGLEFLIYFQGNSAPDKSGLPSDRFSAERTGGSVSTLTIQRTQQEDSAVYLCASSLNQVGLFFGPGTRLTVL.

V usage is TRBV5-6 and J usage is TRBJ2-2; D is unclear. Germline V gene data show CDR1 as SGHDT and CDR2 as YYEEEE. CDR3 size: 16 residues. V was pared by 0 bases and J by 0 bases, with 9 bases between. The CDR3 region has the DNA TGTGCCAGCAGCTTGGTTAAGGGTCCGAACACCGGGGAGCTGTTTTTT. Protein sequence: CASSLVKGPNTGELFF.

The rearrangement joins TRBV29-1 to TRBJ2-1, with a possible D match to TRBD2 (5 bases). Germline V CDR1 and CDR2: SQVTM, ANQGSEA. CDR3 length: 13 residues. The V end lost 2 bases, the J end lost 7 bases, and 12 bases lay between the germline ends. This chain's CDR3 is CSVEWSRRNEQFF. The CDR3 DNA sequence: TGCAGCGTTGAATGGTCTCGGAGGAATGAGCAGTTCTTC.

The genes are TRBV30 and TRBJ2-3; no reliable D call. The CDR3 has 13 amino acids. Germline V gene sequence: CDR1 GTSNPN, CDR2 SVGIG (reference sequence). Trimming took off 8 bases at V and 8 bases at J, with 20 bases between the two ends. CDR3 nucleotides: TGTGCCGGCATGGTTGGGTCCGCAGTTACGCAGTATTTT. Translation gives CAGMVGSAVTQYF.

V and J are TRBV9 and TRBJ2-1; D remains unclear. Trimming cost V 0 bases and J 4 bases, with 8 bases left between them. The CDR3 runs to 14 residues. CDR1 and CDR2 (germline): SGDLS, YYNGEE. The CDR3 loop is CASSVGPRYNEQFF. The CDR3 region has the DNA TGTGCCAGCAGCGTAGGGCCGCGATACAATGAGCAGTTCTTC.

This sequence joins TRBV29-1 and TRBJ1-1, with unresolved D. CDR1 SQVTM and CDR2 ANQGSEA come from the germline V gene. The CDR3 is made up of 12 amino acids. The V end was cut by 2 bases, the J end by 10 bases, with 14 bases between. CDR3 sequence reads: CSVERHQSAAFF. CDR3 DNA sequence: TGCAGCGTTGAAAGACACCAAAGTGCAGCTTTCTTT.

V usage is TRBV5-1 and J usage is TRBJ2-2; D remains ambiguous. Trimming took 0 bases from V and 7 from J, leaving 13 bases between them. The CDR3 contains 15 residues. From germline, CDR1 is SGHRS and CDR2 YFSETQ. CDR3 residues: CASSLDGPPDGELFF. CDR3 bases: TGCGCCAGCAGCTTGGACGGTCCACCGGACGGGGAGCTGTTTTTT.

The rearrangement links TRBV6-5 to TRBJ1-6; TRBD1 agrees at 7 bases. The CDR3 is 15 residues long. After removal of 4 bases from V and 7 bases from J, the junction contained 7 bases not matched to a gene. Germline CDR1 is MNHEY and CDR2 is SVGAGI. For the CDR3, the DNA is TGTGCCAGCAGTTTGGGGACAGCGAACAATTCACCCCTCCACTTT. Translation: CASSLGTANNSPLHF.

This clone was picked up one time. The chain recombines TRBV15 with TRBJ2-5, with D perhaps matching TRBD2 (5 bases). V lost 7 bases and J lost 5, with 20 bases in between. Germline CDR1 and CDR2: LNHNV and YYDKDF (reference sequence). CDR3 length equals 15 residues. The CDR3 reads CATKVGVGIGETQYF. The CDR3 DNA reads TGTGCCACCAAGGTGGGAGTGGGGATCGGGGAGACCCAGTACTTC.

The chain joins TRBV4-2 to TRBJ2-4; 7 nucleotides match TRBD2. The trim removed 1 base at V and 7 bases at J, leaving 7 bases unmatched. The CDR3 runs 15 residues. Germline assignment: CDR1 LGHNA and CDR2 YNFKEQ. The CDR3 bases are TGTGCCAGCAGCCAAGGGGAGACTAGCCGGAACATTCAGTACTTC. Translation: CASSQGETSRNIQYF.